Shown below are 30 T cell receptor beta chains from a single sample sequenced in a study of blood T cells in healthy people across ages. The use of a sample-barcoded 5' primer and a J-beta primer mix characterized a second PCR of about 7 to 12 cycles. A single record per CDR3 protein comes from TCRdb applying MiXCR to the 5' RACE reads. The repertoire has roughly 800,000 distinct CDR3 sequences, over 45% of them found once; the top ten carry 20% to 25%. Specimen: blood. Every receptor here comes from a man aged 25 to 40 in good health.

The chain's CDR3 is CSVRRSSLNTEAFF. Here the CDR3 DNA reads TGCAGCGTAAGACGCTCCAGCCTGAACACTGAAGCTTTCTTT. The rearrangement links TRBV29-1 to TRBJ1-1; D call uncertain. V shed 6 bases and J shed 0 bases, with 14 bases lying between them. This CDR3 is built from 14 residues. Germline V gene sequence: CDR1 SQVTM, CDR2 ANQGSEA.

The chain combines TRBV20-1 with TRBJ2-1; TRBD1 agrees at 7 bases. V was clipped by 5 bases and J by 8 bases; unmatched bases: 12. Germline CDR1 is DFQATT and CDR2 is SNEGSKA (reference sequence). The CDR3 has 14 residues. CDR3 residues: CSALRQGYRDEQFF. For the CDR3, the DNA is TGCAGTGCTTTAAGACAGGGTTATAGGGATGAGCAGTTCTTC.

The chain couples TRBV29-1 to TRBJ2-3; 9 bases map to TRBD2. The CDR3 spans 20 residues. The germline gives CDR1 SQVTM, CDR2 ANQGSEA. V shed 5 bases and J 5 bases; nucleotides not matched to a gene: 26. CDR3 bases: TGCAGCGTTCCCGCCTCCCGTTCGGCGGGAGGGCCAGGAAGGAAAGATACGCAGTATTTT. It translates to CSVPASRSAGGPGRKDTQYF.

The rearrangement uses TRBV20-1 and TRBJ2-1; TRBD1 matches at 7 bases. The CDR3 is made up of 14 amino acids. The V gene end was trimmed by 6 bases and the J gene end by 5 bases; junction bases not matched to a gene: 10. Germline CDR1 is DFQATT and CDR2 is SNEGSKA (reference sequence). The CDR3 DNA reads TGCAGTGCCACAGGGGCCCCCTCGAACAATGAGCAGTTCTTC. Its translation is CSATGAPSNNEQFF.

This chain uses TRBV28 with TRBJ2-4, with D tentatively TRBD2 (6 bases). The V gene lost 3 bases and the J gene lost 6 bases, with 12 bases spanning the gap. The CDR3 extends over 14 amino acids. CDR1 is MDHEN and CDR2 is SYDVKM in the germline V gene. This CDR3 is CASSFLGLSNIQYF. DNA for the CDR3: TGTGCCAGCAGTTTCTTGGGACTCTCAAACATTCAGTACTTC.

This clonotype has just a few counts. The CDR3 DNA sequence: TGTGCCAGCAGCCAAGGCATAGCGGGGGTCTACGAGCAGTACTTC. Translating it yields CASSQGIAGVYEQYF. The rearrangement links TRBV3-1 to TRBJ2-7, with 9 bases aligning to TRBD2. The germline gives CDR1 LGHDT, CDR2 YNNKEL (reference sequence). CDR3 length: 15 residues. V dropped 1 base and J dropped 3; count of bases not matched to a gene: 4.

The gene calls are TRBV20-1 and TRBJ1-1; D gene uncertain. Germline loops: CDR1 DFQATT, CDR2 SNEGSKA (reference sequence). This CDR3 contains 13 residues. V lost 0 bases and J 0 bases, leaving 5 bases between the germline ends. The CDR3 DNA reads as TGCAGTGCTAGAGAACAAATGAACACTGAAGCTTTCTTT. Residues: CSAREQMNTEAFF.

V and J are TRBV27 and TRBJ2-3, with no clear D. V lost 10 bases and J lost 3, with 14 bases in between. Germline-derived CDR1 and CDR2 are MNHEY and SMNVEV (reference sequence). The CDR3 length is 13 residues. CDR3 sequence (DNA): TGTGCCACCAAAAGAACCGGAACAGATACGCAGTATTTT. Protein: CATKRTGTDTQYF.

The chain uses TRBV20-1 and TRBJ2-7; possible D gene TRBD2, 5 bases. Germline V CDR1 and CDR2: DFQATT, SNEGSKA (reference sequence). The CDR3 runs 14 residues. V was shortened by 2 bases and J by 1 base, with 12 bases between the two germline ends. The CDR3 is CSARRETTSYEQYF. In DNA form, the CDR3 reads TGCAGTGCTAGAAGGGAGACTACTTCCTACGAGCAGTACTTC.

This chain connects TRBV4-3 to TRBJ2-5; 9 nucleotides line up with TRBD2. The J call may be incorrect, as the DNA end agrees better with TRBJ2-7. The CDR3 spans 15 residues. CDR1 is LGHNA and CDR2 is YSLEER in the germline V gene. CDR3 sequence: CASSQLSGRTYEQYF. For the CDR3, the DNA is TGCGCCAGCAGCCAGCTTAGCGGGAGAACCTACGAGCAGTACTTC.

The chain carries TRBV4-2 and TRBJ2-4, with D hard to call. CDR3 length: 13 residues. V lost 0 bases and J 12 bases, leaving 12 bases between the germline ends. From germline, CDR1 is LGHNA and CDR2 YNFKEQ. In DNA, the CDR3 is TGTGCCAGCAGCCAAGACCTGGACGTCTATCAGTACTTC. Translated, it gives CASSQDLDVYQYF.

This chain joins TRBV20-1 and TRBJ1-2; unclear D gene. With 7 bases removed from V and 0 bases from J, the gap between germline ends came to 9 bases. Germline V CDR1 and CDR2: DFQATT, SNEGSKA (reference sequence). This CDR3 comprises 12 residues. CDR3 protein: CSVQTPNYGYTF. As DNA, the CDR3 is TGCAGTGTTCAGACACCTAACTATGGCTACACCTTC.

This clonotype was counted only a few times. This sequence joins TRBV7-9 and TRBJ2-7; TRBD2 agrees at 11 bases. Trimming cost V 5 bases and J 3 bases; bases outside gene matches: 6. Germline lookup yields CDR1 SEHNR and CDR2 FQNEAQ (reference sequence). The CDR3 is made up of 15 amino acids. The CDR3: CASSTGLAGLYEQYF. CDR3 bases: TGTGCCAGCAGCACTGGACTAGCGGGCCTCTACGAGCAGTACTTC.

This chain joins TRBV20-1 and TRBJ2-1; no clear D. The germline V gene has CDR1 DFQATT and CDR2 SNEGSKA (reference sequence). Trimming stripped 0 bases from V and 9 bases from J, with 6 bases between. The length of the CDR3 is 11 residues. The CDR3 here is CSARDWGEQFF. The CDR3 coding sequence is TGCAGTGCTAGAGATTGGGGTGAGCAGTTCTTC.

The table lists this clonotype with a few counts. The chain carries TRBV6-5 and TRBJ2-5; D call uncertain. The CDR3 runs 15 residues. The ends were cut back, 4 bases at V and 3 bases at J, with 15 bases in the middle. Germline V lookup: CDR1 MNHEY, CDR2 SVGAGI. In nucleotides, the CDR3 is TGTGCCAGCAGTTTAGGCCAACTGTCTGAAGAGACCCAGTACTTC. The encoded protein is CASSLGQLSEETQYF.

J is TRBJ2-2 and V is TRBV20-1; D perhaps matches TRBD2 (6 bases). Trimming cost V 0 bases and J 4 bases, with 9 bases left between them. The CDR3 is 14 amino acids. Germline V lookup: CDR1 DFQATT, CDR2 SNEGSKA (reference sequence). In DNA form, the CDR3 reads TGCAGTGCTAGAGACGGGGGAGTCACCGGGGAGCTGTTTTTT. It encodes CSARDGGVTGELFF.

This clonotype has just a few counts. This chain joins TRBV7-9 and TRBJ2-3; TRBD1 might be the D (5 bases). With 4 bases removed from V and 2 bases from J, the gap between germline ends came to 10 bases. This CDR3 has 14 amino acids. Per the germline V gene, CDR1 is SEHNR and CDR2 is FQNEAQ (reference sequence). Here the CDR3 reads CASSSRQNTDTQYF. The CDR3 region has the DNA TGTGCCAGCAGCTCCCGACAGAACACAGATACGCAGTATTTT.

The chain combines TRBV20-1 with TRBJ2-7; D possibly corresponds to TRBD1 (6 bases). V shed 3 bases and J shed 0 bases, with 15 bases lying between them. The CDR3 loop spans 15 amino acids. Germline lookup yields CDR1 DFQATT and CDR2 SNEGSKA (reference sequence). The CDR3 sequence is CSASGPTGRSYEQYF. CDR3 in DNA: TGCAGTGCTAGCGGACCCACAGGGCGCTCCTACGAGCAGTACTTC.

As for this clonotype: Germline is not matched at one junction end, which may reflect a read error. The CDR3 DNA reads TGTGCCAGCAGCTTAGAGGGACTAGCCTTCTACGAGCAGTACTTT. This gives the protein CASSLEGLAFYEQYF. The chain carries TRBV7-2 and TRBJ2-5; 9 bases fit TRBD2. The CDR3 is 15 residues long. Germline V gene lookup returns CDR1 SGHTA and CDR2 FQGNSA.

V is TRBV6-6 and J is TRBJ2-1; TRBD1 aligns across 10 bases. Germline V gene sequence: CDR1 MNHNY, CDR2 SVGAGI (reference sequence). The ends lost 2 bases at V and 8 bases at J; junction bases unmatched: 6. CDR3 length: 15 residues. The CDR3 DNA reads as TGTGCCAGCAGTTACCGGACAGGGGGTGGGGATGAGCAGTTCTTC. Translation gives CASSYRTGGGDEQFF.

J is TRBJ2-7 and V is TRBV5-6; the D gene is possibly TRBD2 (6 bases). The DNA matches TRBJ2-4 better at its end, which makes the J call doubtful. CDR3 length: 14 residues. Germline CDR1 is SGHDT and CDR2 is YYEEEE. The CDR3 DNA sequence: TGTGCCAGCAGCTTTGGGGGGAGCGGACACATTCAGTACTTC. It yields the protein CASSFGGSGHIQYF.

This chain joins TRBV4-2 and TRBJ2-7; TRBD2 matches at 8 bases. The CDR3 runs 15 residues. CDR1 LGHNA and CDR2 YNFKEQ come from the germline V gene. V dropped 1 base and J dropped 0; count of bases not matched to a gene: 2. The chain's CDR3 is CASSQVAGNSYEQYF. The CDR3, as DNA: TGTGCCAGCAGCCAAGTAGCGGGGAACTCCTACGAGCAGTACTTC.

This chain joins TRBV4-3 and TRBJ2-7; 15 bases are a match to TRBD2. V lost 0 bases and J lost 6; bases outside the gene matches: 6. The CDR3 is 17 residues long. Germline CDR1 is LGHNA and CDR2 is YSLEER. CDR3 nucleotide sequence: TGCGCCAGCAGCCAAGATGGGACTAGCGGGAGGCATGGCGAGCAGTACTTC. It codes for CASSQDGTSGRHGEQYF.

The V gene is TRBV15, the J gene TRBJ1-1; TRBD1 aligns across 8 bases. Germline V gene lookup returns CDR1 LNHNV and CDR2 YYDKDF (reference sequence). Germline trimming cut 2 bases from V and 7 bases from J; bases unmatched to any gene: 15. This CDR3 has 17 residues. The CDR3 here is CATSRTSYGTGPIEAFF. The CDR3 DNA follows: TGTGCCACCAGCAGAACCAGTTACGGGACAGGTCCAATTGAAGCTTTCTTT.

The chain has TRBV30 and TRBJ2-3; a weak D match, TRBD1 (8 bases). CDR3 length: 16 residues. The V and J ends lost 3 bases and 8 bases respectively, with 24 bases between them. Germline V gives CDR1 GTSNPN, CDR2 SVGIG (reference sequence). The CDR3 coding sequence is TGTGCCTGGAGCGGGGGGCAGGGGGCGTATGTAGGTACGCAGTATTTT. It specifies CAWSGGQGAYVGTQYF.

As concerns this clonotype: Mismatch with germline at one junction end may stem from a read error. The chain links TRBV7-8 to TRBJ2-3; D could derive from TRBD1 or TRBD2 (5 bases each). Per the germline V gene, CDR1 is SGHVS and CDR2 is FQNEAQ. CDR3 length: 16 residues. CDR3 protein: CVSSRLGGSSTDTQYF. The CDR3 DNA is TGTGTCAGCAGCCGGCTTGGGGGATCTAGCACAGATACGCAGTATTTT.

The rearrangement links TRBV12-3 or TRBV12-4 to TRBJ2-7; 8 bases line up with TRBD1. The trim removed 9 bases at V and 4 bases at J, leaving 11 bases unmatched. The CDR3 is 14 amino acids. CDR3 in DNA: TGTGCCAGTTCATCGGGACAGGCCTCGTACGAGCAGTACTTC. Translated: CASSSGQASYEQYF.

The chain links TRBV7-2 to TRBJ2-7, with 9 bases matching TRBD2. Germline V gives CDR1 SGHTA, CDR2 FQGNSA. Trimming cost V 5 bases and J 2 bases; bases outside gene matches: 7. This CDR3 has 15 residues. As DNA, the CDR3 is TGTGCCAGCAGCCTCTTAGCGGGAGCTACCTACGAGCAGTACTTC. Its translation is CASSLLAGATYEQYF.

This clonotype occurred a few times. The rearrangement joins TRBV20-1 to TRBJ1-2; TRBD1 aligns across 9 bases. CDR1 and CDR2 (germline): DFQATT, SNEGSKA (reference sequence). Trimming took 5 bases from V and 2 from J; bases not matched to a gene: 3. The CDR3 sequence is 13 residues long. The CDR3 region has the DNA TGCAGTGCTGAACAGGGGGCCAACTATGGCTACACCTTC. This codes for CSAEQGANYGYTF.

The chain joins TRBV7-2 to TRBJ2-1; D not resolved. V shed 0 bases and J shed 5 bases, with 11 bases lying between them. Germline CDR1 reads SGHTA; CDR2 reads FQGNSA. The CDR3 has 15 amino acids. As DNA, the CDR3 is TGTGCCAGCAGCTTAGCATTGTTAATCAACAATGAGCAGTTCTTC. Amino acids: CASSLALLINNEQFF.